Shown below are 18 T cell receptor beta chains from a single sample sequenced in a study of blood T cell repertoires in COVID-19. The data were produced by immunoSEQ multiplex PCR, yet TCRdb's version contains in-frame clones alone and is incomplete. The sample has about 150,000 clones, roughly 80% seen once; the top ten hold 9.5% to 13%. What was sequenced was peripheral blood. These receptors originate from a woman aged 60-70 years with COVID-19, enrolled during active disease.

Notes on this clone: The same CDR3 also results from other DNA sequences found in this sample. J is TRBJ1-2 and V is TRBV6-5, with 11 bases lining up with TRBD1. CDR3 length: 15 residues. CDR1 is MNHEY and CDR2 is SVGAGI in the germline V gene. V was pared by 6 bases and J by 1 base, with 4 bases of the junction left unmatched. In nucleotides, the CDR3 is TGTGCCAGCAGAGGACAGGGGGCGGGTAACTATGGCTACACCTTC. Translating gives CASRGQGAGNYGYTF.

The chain couples TRBV19 to TRBJ1-5; unclear D gene. With 6 bases removed from V and 4 bases from J, the gap between germline ends came to 7 bases. This CDR3 has 12 amino acids. Germline CDR1 reads LNHDA; CDR2 reads SQIVND (reference sequence). This CDR3 reads CASREGNQPQHF. Written as DNA, the CDR3 is TGTGCCAGTAGGGAGGGAAATCAGCCCCAGCATTTT.

The rearrangement uses TRBV7-9 and TRBJ1-5, with D possibly matching TRBD1 (5 bases). Trimming removed 7 bases from V and 5 bases from J, with 18 bases in between. CDR1 is SEHNR and CDR2 is FQNEAQ in the germline V gene (reference sequence). CDR3 length: 15 amino acids. CDR3 residues: CASTRGGAGDQPQHF. CDR3 coding DNA: TGTGCCAGCACCAGAGGCGGGGCGGGGGATCAGCCCCAGCATTTT.

The rearrangement uses TRBV6-6 and TRBJ2-1, with D perhaps TRBD1 (5 bases). Germline V gene sequence: CDR1 MNHNY, CDR2 SVGAGI (reference sequence). Trimming pared 6 bases from V and 7 bases from J, leaving 13 bases between. This CDR3 spans 13 amino acids. The CDR3 nucleotides are TGTGCCAGCAGAAGGGGCACGTCGAATGAGCAGTTCTTC. Its protein product is CASRRGTSNEQFF.

The chain has TRBV2 and TRBJ1-2; 9 bases fit TRBD1. CDR3 length: 13 amino acids. The germline CDR1 and CDR2 sequences are SNHLY and FYNNEI. V was clipped by 6 bases and J by 7 bases; unmatched bases: 6. Written as DNA, the CDR3 is TGTGCCAGCAGGCTTGGACAGGGGAGTGGCTACACCTTC. It yields the protein CASRLGQGSGYTF.

CDR3 sequence reads: CASSADRVNTEAFF. The CDR3 nucleotides read TGTGCCAGCAGTGCCGACAGGGTGAACACTGAAGCTTTCTTT. J is TRBJ1-1 and V is TRBV2; 7 bases match TRBD1. V shed 4 bases, J shed 0 bases, and the junction held 2 bases outside the gene matches. This CDR3 is built from 14 residues. Germline V gene lookup returns CDR1 SNHLY and CDR2 FYNNEI.

V usage is TRBV11-2 and J usage is TRBJ2-1, with a tentative D call TRBD1 (5 bases). V was pared by 10 bases and J by 5 bases, with 9 bases between. The CDR3 is 11 residues long. Germline V gives CDR1 SGHAT, CDR2 FQNNGV. DNA for the CDR3: TGTGCCACCTTAGGGGACAATGAGCAGTTCTTC. It codes for CATLGDNEQFF.

By its share, this clone is medium-sized. The chain recombines TRBV20-1 with TRBJ2-1; 7 bases agree with TRBD1. Trimming cost V 3 bases and J 6 bases; bases outside gene matches: 8. Germline values: CDR1 DFQATT, CDR2 SNEGSKA (reference sequence). CDR3 size: 14 residues. The CDR3 spells CSASPRQGTNEQFF. The CDR3 coding sequence is TGCAGTGCTAGTCCCCGACAGGGTACCAATGAGCAGTTCTTC.

On this clone itself: Relative to the germline gene, one junction end is altered; a read error may explain this. J is TRBJ2-5 and V is TRBV7-7; D is undetermined. CDR3 size: 14 residues. Germline CDR1 reads SSHAT; CDR2 reads FNYEAQ (reference sequence). The CDR3 is CASSLNDGEETQYF. The CDR3, as DNA: TGTGCTAGCAGCCTAAACGACGGAGAAGAGACCCAGTACTTC.

This clone was seen a few times. The rearrangement uses TRBV30 and TRBJ1-1; no clear D. The CDR3 length is 13 residues. Trimming cost V 0 bases and J 4 bases, with 9 bases left between them. Germline V gene sequence: CDR1 GTSNPN, CDR2 SVGIG (reference sequence). The DNA of the CDR3 is TGTGCCTGGAGTGTCGGGGAATTCACTGAAGCTTTCTTT. Translation gives CAWSVGEFTEAFF.

The chain is built from TRBV18 and TRBJ2-1; tentative D call: TRBD1 (7 bases). The ends were cut back, 6 bases at V and 6 bases at J, with 9 bases in the middle. Looked up from germline, CDR1 is KGHSH and CDR2 is LQKENI. The CDR3 loop spans 12 amino acids. For the CDR3, the DNA is TGTGCCAGCTCCCAGGGGGGCAATGAGCAGTTCTTC. Translation gives CASSQGGNEQFF.

This sequence joins TRBV11-2 and TRBJ1-1, with TRBD1 identical over 9 bases. CDR1 is SGHAT, CDR2 FQNNGV, per germline. The length of the CDR3 is 16 residues. Trimming cost V 5 bases and J 1 base; bases outside gene matches: 8. CDR3 sequence reads: CASSLKGTGTNTEAFF. CDR3 DNA: TGTGCCAGCAGCCTTAAGGGGACAGGGACGAACACTGAAGCTTTCTTT.

The chain employs TRBV10-3 and TRBJ1-1; 8 bases align to TRBD1. With 10 bases clipped from V and 4 bases from J, the junction kept 5 bases outside the gene matches. Germline V gene lookup returns CDR1 ENHRY and CDR2 SYGVKD. There are 12 residues in the CDR3. The CDR3 spells CANGQGPTEAFF. The CDR3, as DNA: TGTGCCAACGGACAGGGACCCACTGAAGCTTTCTTT.

The chain employs TRBV30 and TRBJ1-6; tentatively, D is TRBD1 (5 bases). Germline-derived CDR1 and CDR2 are GTSNPN and SVGIG (reference sequence). V lost 3 bases and J 2 bases, leaving 11 bases between the germline ends. CDR3 length: 15 residues. CDR3 nucleotides: TGTGCCTGGAGCGTCAGGGCGACCTATAATTCACCCCTCCACTTT. It codes for CAWSVRATYNSPLHF.

CDR3 amino acids: CASSPDSATEAFF. CDR3 bases: TGTGCCAGCAGCCCCGACTCCGCGACGGAGGCTTTCTTT. The V and J genes are TRBV6-6 and TRBJ1-1, with D unresolved. There are 13 residues in the CDR3. V lost 6 bases to trimming and J lost 11 bases, with 19 bases between them. CDR1 MNHNY and CDR2 SVGAGI come from the germline V gene (reference sequence).

The chain links TRBV2 to TRBJ1-1; D gene unclear. Per the germline V gene, CDR1 is SNHLY and CDR2 is FYNNEI. Trimming left V 3 bases short and J 5 bases short, with 13 bases between. The CDR3 has 14 residues. CDR3 nucleotides: TGTGCCAGCAGTGAGGGCAGTAGAAAGACTGAAGCTTTCTTT. Protein sequence: CASSEGSRKTEAFF.

J is TRBJ1-5 and V is TRBV19; D remains ambiguous. The CDR3 runs 13 residues. Trimming removed 8 bases at V and 1 base at J, with 9 bases between. Germline V gene lookup returns CDR1 LNHDA and CDR2 SQIVND (reference sequence). The CDR3 sequence: CASERASNQPQHF. CDR3 in DNA: TGTGCCAGTGAACGAGCCAGCAATCAGCCCCAGCATTTT. The complete variable domain, with remaining parts taken from reference TRBV19 and TRBJ1-5, reads DGGITQSPKYLFRKEGQNVTLSCEQNLNHDAMYWYRQDPGQGLRLIYYSQIVNDFQKGDIAEGYSVSREKKESFPLTVTSAQKNPTAFYLCASERASNQPQHFGDGTRLSIL.

The V gene is TRBV10-3, the J gene TRBJ1-1; TRBD1 might be the D (5 bases). This CDR3 is built from 14 residues. V was trimmed by 6 bases and J by 4 bases, leaving 15 bases between them. CDR1 and CDR2 (germline): ENHRY, SYGVKD. Here the CDR3 reads CAIRDITSSTEAFF. The DNA of the CDR3 is TGTGCCATCAGGGACATCACCTCGAGCACTGAAGCTTTCTTT.